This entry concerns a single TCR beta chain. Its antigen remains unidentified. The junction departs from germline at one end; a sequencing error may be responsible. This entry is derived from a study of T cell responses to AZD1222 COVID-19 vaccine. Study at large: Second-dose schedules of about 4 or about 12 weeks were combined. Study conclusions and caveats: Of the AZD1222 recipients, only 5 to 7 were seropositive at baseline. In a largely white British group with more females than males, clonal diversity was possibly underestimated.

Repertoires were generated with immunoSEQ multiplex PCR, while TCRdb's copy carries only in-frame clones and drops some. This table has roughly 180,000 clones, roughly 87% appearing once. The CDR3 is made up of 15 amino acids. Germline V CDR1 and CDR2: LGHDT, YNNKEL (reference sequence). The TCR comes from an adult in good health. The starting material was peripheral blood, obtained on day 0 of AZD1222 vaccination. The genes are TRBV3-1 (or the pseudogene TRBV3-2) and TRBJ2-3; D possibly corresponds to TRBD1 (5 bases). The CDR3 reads CASNQGYRSTDTQYF. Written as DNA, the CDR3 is TGTGCCAGCAACCAAGGATACAGGAGTACAGATACGCAGTATTTT.